The clone carrying this T cell receptor beta chain was observed a few times. Its matching antigen is unknown. This CDR3 is built from 15 residues. Deletions cut 4 bases from V and 4 bases from J, with 18 bases between. The germline gives CDR1 SGHNT, CDR2 YYREEE (reference sequence). The data belong to a study of cytomegalovirus exposure and HLA in healthy donors. Study-wide findings and caveats: A later examination showed that TCR association rates differed by HLA locus, with DRB1 most and HLA-C fewest. High sensitivity and specificity were reportedly achieved when the classifier diagnosed cytomegalovirus status.

Both 60 Vbeta primers and 13 Jbeta primers went into the PCR. Profiling relied on immunoSEQ multiplex PCR, and the TCRdb table lists in-frame clones only, not all of them. Among tens of thousands of clones listed, nearly 55% were seen once. The genes are TRBV5-4 and TRBJ2-7, with D maybe TRBD1 (6 bases). The sequence derives from a woman aged 35 to 49 in good health and CMV-seropositive. The specimen was PBMCs. The CDR3 here is CASSRGTAWAYEQYF. In DNA, the CDR3 is TGTGCCAGCAGCAGGGGGACGGCTTGGGCGTACGAGCAGTACTTC.